These 16 T cell receptor beta chains came from one sample sequenced in a study of blood T cell repertoires in COVID-19. Data came from immunoSEQ multiplex PCR; TCRdb stores just in-frame clones and leaves some out. The repertoire holds hundreds of thousands of clones, 91% seen once, with around 3.3% in the top ten. The sample consisted of peripheral blood. These receptors originate from a woman aged 18 to 35 who had recovered from COVID-19.

The chain combines TRBV27 with TRBJ1-1; D not certain. V was trimmed by 3 bases and J by 1 base, leaving 6 bases between them. CDR1 MNHEY and CDR2 SMNVEV come from the germline V gene (reference sequence). CDR3 length: 13 amino acids. The DNA of the CDR3 is TGTGCCAGCAGTTTTTTTAGGAACACTGAAGCTTTCTTT. Its translation: CASSFFRNTEAFF.

The V call is TRBV19, the J call TRBJ1-2, with TRBD1 matching over 11 bases. V shed 7 bases, J shed 4 bases, and the junction held 8 bases outside the gene matches. This CDR3 has 15 amino acids. Germline assignment: CDR1 LNHDA and CDR2 SQIVND (reference sequence). The chain's CDR3 is CASTARDRGGYGYTF. The CDR3 DNA reads TGTGCCAGTACCGCCCGGGACAGGGGGGGCTATGGCTACACCTTC.

The table lists this clone with a count of one. The J gene is TRBJ2-1, the V gene TRBV2; D gene ambiguous. The CDR3 loop spans 16 amino acids. V shed 6 bases and J shed 0 bases, with 15 bases lying between them. Germline CDR1 SNHLY, CDR2 FYNNEI. CDR3 coding DNA: TGTGCCAGCAGCTCGATTGGGCACCCCTCCTACAATGAGCAGTTCTTC. Translated, it gives CASSSIGHPSYNEQFF. Combining the CDR3 with reference TRBV2 and TRBJ2-1 gives the whole variable domain EPEVTQTPSHQVTQMGQEVILRCVPISNHLYFYWYRQILGQKVEFLVSFYNNEISEKSEIFDDQFSVERPDGSNFTLKIRSTKLEDSAMYFCASSSIGHPSYNEQFFGPGTRLTVL.

The count of this clone is one. The rearrangement uses TRBV7-2 and TRBJ2-1; TRBD1 matches 8 bases. Per the germline V gene, CDR1 is SGHTA and CDR2 is FQGNSA. The V segment lost 3 bases and the J segment 16 bases; nucleotides outside the gene matches: 14. The CDR3 sequence is 14 residues long. The CDR3, as DNA: TGTGCCAGCAGCTTGGACAGGGTTATTTCCTTTGATTTCTTC. This sequence encodes CASSLDRVISFDFF. Full variable domain (remainder filled in from reference TRBV7-2 and TRBJ2-1): GAGVSQSPSNKVTEKGKDVELRCDPISGHTALYWYRQSLGQGLEFLIYFQGNSAPDKSGLPSDRFSAERTGGSVSTLTIQRTQQEDSAVYLCASSLDRVISFDFFGPGTRLTVL.

This chain links TRBV6-2 or TRBV6-3 with TRBJ2-5, with 14 positions matching TRBD2. Germline CDR1 MNHEY, CDR2 SVGEGT. With V trimmed by 6 bases and J by 5 bases, 5 bases remained unmatched. CDR3 size: 15 residues. The CDR3 DNA reads as TGTGCCAGCAGCCGACTAGCGGGAGGGCCGGAGACCCAGTACTTC. Translating it yields CASSRLAGGPETQYF.

This chain uses TRBV7-9 with TRBJ1-2, with D possibly being TRBD1 (6 bases). From germline, CDR1 is SEHNR and CDR2 FQNEAQ (reference sequence). There are 17 residues in the CDR3. Trimming stripped 1 base from V and 4 bases from J, with 19 bases between. CDR3 coding DNA: TGTGCCAGCAGCTTAGTGGGGGCGAACCCATACGTCTATGGCTACACCTTC. It is translated as CASSLVGANPYVYGYTF.

The rearrangement links TRBV5-1 to TRBJ1-4; D ambiguous. The CDR3 has 13 residues. Germline CDR1 and CDR2: SGHRS and YFSETQ. Trimming removed 4 bases at V and 8 bases at J, with 12 bases between. CDR3 DNA sequence: TGCGCCAGCAGCCAAGGACTGAGGGAAAAACTGTTTTTT. This codes for CASSQGLREKLFF.

The chain recombines TRBV5-4 with TRBJ2-3, with TRBD2 identical over 9 bases. The germline V gene has CDR1 SGHNT and CDR2 YYREEE (reference sequence). The CDR3 sequence is 16 residues long. V lost 2 bases and J lost 0; bases outside the gene matches: 4. In DNA, the CDR3 is TGTGCCAGCAGCTTTTCCAGCGGGAGGAGCACAGATACGCAGTATTTT. It yields the protein CASSFSSGRSTDTQYF.

This clone was seen once. The V gene is TRBV11-2, the J gene TRBJ2-1, with 7 bases identical to TRBD2. CDR3 length: 17 residues. The J segment lost 3 bases and the V segment lost 3 bases, leaving 11 bases of the junction unmatched. Germline V lookup: CDR1 SGHAT, CDR2 FQNNGV. The CDR3 protein is CASSLGLLGGLYNEQFF. Written as DNA, the CDR3 is TGTGCCAGCAGCTTGGGGTTGTTGGGAGGGCTCTACAATGAGCAGTTCTTC.

This clone is a singleton in its sample. This chain uses TRBV6-6 with TRBJ2-2; 9 nucleotides align to TRBD2. CDR3 length equals 14 residues. V shed 6 bases, J shed 6 bases, and the junction held 5 bases outside the gene matches. From germline, CDR1 is MNHNY and CDR2 SVGAGI (reference sequence). The CDR3 region has the DNA TGTGCCAGCAGACCGACTAGCGGATCCGGGGAGCTGTTTTTT. It encodes CASRPTSGSGELFF.

The rearrangement links TRBV3-1 (or the pseudogene TRBV3-2) to TRBJ2-3; 8 nucleotides agree with TRBD2. Germline loops: CDR1 LGHDT, CDR2 YNNKEL (reference sequence). The V segment lost 0 bases and the J segment 5 bases; nucleotides outside the gene matches: 4. This CDR3 region has 15 residues. In nucleotides, the CDR3 is TGTGCCAGCAGCCAAGATAGGCTAGCGGGAGATACGCAGTATTTT. As protein: CASSQDRLAGDTQYF.

As DNA, the CDR3 is TGTGCCAGCCGTTCTAGTACGGATGAAAAACTGTTTTTT. Translated, it gives CASRSSTDEKLFF. The chain carries TRBV12-3 or TRBV12-4 and TRBJ1-4; D unclear. V lost 8 bases to trimming and J lost 6 bases, with 13 bases between them. This CDR3 is built from 13 residues.

The chain couples TRBV5-8 to TRBJ2-7; perhaps TRBD1 as D (6 bases). Germline V lookup: CDR1 SGHTS, CDR2 YDEGEE. V was pared by 4 bases and J by 4 bases, with 9 bases between. This CDR3 is built from 12 residues. CDR3: CASSVQGYEQYV. CDR3 DNA: TGTGCCAGCAGCGTACAGGGTTACGAGCAGTACGTC.

This chain uses TRBV27 with TRBJ2-2; no firm D call. From germline, CDR1 is MNHEY and CDR2 SMNVEV (reference sequence). Deletions cut 6 bases from V and 4 bases from J, with 12 bases between. The CDR3 loop spans 14 amino acids. The CDR3 is CASSLSHLTGELFF. The CDR3 nucleotides are TGTGCCAGCAGCCTCAGTCACCTCACCGGGGAGCTGTTTTTT.

The gene calls are TRBV5-6 and TRBJ1-2; a possible D gene is TRBD1 (5 bases). The CDR3 covers 15 residues. Trimming removed 0 bases at V and 5 bases at J, with 14 bases between. Germline values: CDR1 SGHDT, CDR2 YYEEEE. The DNA for the CDR3 is TGTGCCAGCAGCTTGGCCGCCAGGGCTGGGTATGGCTACACCTTC. Its protein product is CASSLAARAGYGYTF.

This rearrangement joins TRBV6-7 to TRBJ2-3; 16 bases are a match to TRBD2. TRBV6-7 falls under the ORF class, with uncertain function. The CDR3 totals 16 residues. After removal of 8 bases from V and 6 bases from J, the junction contained 8 bases not matched to a gene. The CDR3 protein is CASGGTSGGVSDTQYF. CDR3 sequence (DNA): TGTGCCAGCGGTGGGACTAGCGGGGGGGTCTCGGATACGCAGTATTTT.